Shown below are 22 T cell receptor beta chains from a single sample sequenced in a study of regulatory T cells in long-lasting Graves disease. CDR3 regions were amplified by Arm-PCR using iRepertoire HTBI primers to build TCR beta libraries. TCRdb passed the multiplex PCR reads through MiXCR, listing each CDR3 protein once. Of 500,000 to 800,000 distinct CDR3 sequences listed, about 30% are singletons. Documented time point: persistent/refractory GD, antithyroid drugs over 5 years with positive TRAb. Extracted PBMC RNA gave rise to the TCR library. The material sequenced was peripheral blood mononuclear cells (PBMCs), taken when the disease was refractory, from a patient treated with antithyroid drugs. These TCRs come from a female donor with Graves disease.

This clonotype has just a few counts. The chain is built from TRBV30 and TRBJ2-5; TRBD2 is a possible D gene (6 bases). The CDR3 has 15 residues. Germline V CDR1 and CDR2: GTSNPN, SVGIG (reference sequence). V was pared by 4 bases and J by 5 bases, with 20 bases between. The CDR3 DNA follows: TGTGCCTGGAAGGAGGGCGCGGGATTGGCTGAGACCCAGTACTTC. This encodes CAWKEGAGLAETQYF.

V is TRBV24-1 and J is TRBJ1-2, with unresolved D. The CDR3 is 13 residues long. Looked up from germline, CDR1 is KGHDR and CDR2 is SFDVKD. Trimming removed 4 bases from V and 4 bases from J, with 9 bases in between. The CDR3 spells CATSDPNTYGYTF. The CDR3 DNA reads TGTGCCACCAGTGACCCAAACACCTATGGCTACACCTTC.

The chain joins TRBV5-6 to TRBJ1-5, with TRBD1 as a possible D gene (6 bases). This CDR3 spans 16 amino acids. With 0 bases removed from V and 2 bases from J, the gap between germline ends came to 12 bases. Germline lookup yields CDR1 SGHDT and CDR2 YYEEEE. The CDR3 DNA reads TGTGCCAGCAGCTTGGGTTTCGGGGGGCGCAATCAGCCCCAGCATTTT. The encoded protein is CASSLGFGGRNQPQHF.

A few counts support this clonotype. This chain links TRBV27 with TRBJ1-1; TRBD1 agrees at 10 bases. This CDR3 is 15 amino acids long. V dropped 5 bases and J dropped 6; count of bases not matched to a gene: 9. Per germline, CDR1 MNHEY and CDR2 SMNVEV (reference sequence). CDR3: CASSPPGQGSPEAFF. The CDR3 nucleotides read TGTGCCAGCAGTCCACCGGGACAGGGGAGTCCTGAAGCTTTCTTT.

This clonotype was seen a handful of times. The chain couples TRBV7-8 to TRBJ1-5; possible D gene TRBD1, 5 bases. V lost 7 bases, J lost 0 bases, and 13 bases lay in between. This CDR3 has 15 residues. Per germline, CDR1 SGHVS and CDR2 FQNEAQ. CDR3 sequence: CASTPQGYSNQPQHF. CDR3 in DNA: TGTGCCAGCACCCCGCAGGGATATAGCAATCAGCCCCAGCATTTT.

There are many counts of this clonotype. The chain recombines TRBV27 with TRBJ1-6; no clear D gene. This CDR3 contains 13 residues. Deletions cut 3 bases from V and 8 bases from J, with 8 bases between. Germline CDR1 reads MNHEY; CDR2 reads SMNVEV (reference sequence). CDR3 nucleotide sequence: TGTGCCAGCAGTTTGGGAGAAGATTCACCCCTCCACTTT. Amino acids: CASSLGEDSPLHF.

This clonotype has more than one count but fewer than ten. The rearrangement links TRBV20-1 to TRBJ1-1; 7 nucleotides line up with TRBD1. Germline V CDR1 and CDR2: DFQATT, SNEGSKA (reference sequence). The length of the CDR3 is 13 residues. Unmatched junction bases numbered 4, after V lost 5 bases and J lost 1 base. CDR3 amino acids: CSAEDRSNTEAFF. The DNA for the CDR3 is TGCAGTGCTGAGGACAGGTCGAACACTGAAGCTTTCTTT.

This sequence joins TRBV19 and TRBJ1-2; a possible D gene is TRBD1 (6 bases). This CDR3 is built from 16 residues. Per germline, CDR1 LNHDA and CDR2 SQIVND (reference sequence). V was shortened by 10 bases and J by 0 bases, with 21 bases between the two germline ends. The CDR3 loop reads CATSPASGAANYGYTF. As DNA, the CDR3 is TGTGCCACCTCTCCCGCTTCGGGGGCGGCTAACTATGGCTACACCTTC.

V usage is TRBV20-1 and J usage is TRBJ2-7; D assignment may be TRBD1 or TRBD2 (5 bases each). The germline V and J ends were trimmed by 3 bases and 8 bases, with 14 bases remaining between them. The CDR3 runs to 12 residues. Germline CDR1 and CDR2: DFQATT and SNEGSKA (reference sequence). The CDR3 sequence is CSARGPVGKQYF. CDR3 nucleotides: TGCAGTGCTAGGGGACCTGTGGGGAAGCAGTACTTC.

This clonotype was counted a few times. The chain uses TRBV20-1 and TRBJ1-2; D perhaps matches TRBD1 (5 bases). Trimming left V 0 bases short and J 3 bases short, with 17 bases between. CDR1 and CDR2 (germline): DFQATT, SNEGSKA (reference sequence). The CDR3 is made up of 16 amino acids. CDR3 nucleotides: TGCAGTGCTAGAGATCGGGGGAGCCAGGGAGACTATGGCTACACCTTC. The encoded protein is CSARDRGSQGDYGYTF.

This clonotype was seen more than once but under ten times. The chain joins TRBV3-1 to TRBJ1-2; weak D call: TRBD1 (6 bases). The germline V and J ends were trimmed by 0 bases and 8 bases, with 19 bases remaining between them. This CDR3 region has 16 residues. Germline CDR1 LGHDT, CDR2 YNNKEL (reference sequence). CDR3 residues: CASSQDRWGPHDGYTF. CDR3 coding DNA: TGTGCCAGCAGCCAAGATCGCTGGGGGCCTCATGACGGCTACACCTTC.

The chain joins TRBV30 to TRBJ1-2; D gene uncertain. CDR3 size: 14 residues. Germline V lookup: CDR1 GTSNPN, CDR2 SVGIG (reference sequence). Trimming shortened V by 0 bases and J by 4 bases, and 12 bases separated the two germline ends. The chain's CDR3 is CAWSVPGELYGYTF. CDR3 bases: TGTGCCTGGAGTGTCCCGGGCGAGCTCTATGGCTACACCTTC.

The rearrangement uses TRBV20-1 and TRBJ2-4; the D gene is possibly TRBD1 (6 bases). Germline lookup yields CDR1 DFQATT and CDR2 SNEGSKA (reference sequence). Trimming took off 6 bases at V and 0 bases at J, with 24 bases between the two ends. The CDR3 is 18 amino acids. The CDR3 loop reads CSAATLLQGALAKNIQYF. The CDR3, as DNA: TGCAGTGCCGCTACTCTATTACAGGGAGCTCTAGCCAAAAACATTCAGTACTTC.

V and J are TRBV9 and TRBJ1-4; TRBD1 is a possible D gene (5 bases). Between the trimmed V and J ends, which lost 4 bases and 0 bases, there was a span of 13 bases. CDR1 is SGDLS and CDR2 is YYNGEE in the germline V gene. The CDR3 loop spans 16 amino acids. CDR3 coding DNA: TGTGCCAGCAGCTCCCGCGGACATGCAACTAATGAAAAACTGTTTTTT. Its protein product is CASSSRGHATNEKLFF. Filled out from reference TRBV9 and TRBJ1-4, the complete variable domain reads DSGVTQTPKHLITATGQRVTLRCSPRSGDLSVYWYQQSLDQGLQFLIQYYNGEERAKGNILERFSAQQFPDLHSELNLSSLELGDSALYFCASSSRGHATNEKLFFGSGTQLSVL.

The CDR3 bases are TGTGCCAGCAGCCAAGGGTTGACTGCCAACACCGGGGAGCTGTTTTTT. This gives the protein CASSQGLTANTGELFF. The V call is TRBV3-1, the J call TRBJ2-2; D remains unclear. Germline V gene data show CDR1 as LGHDT and CDR2 as YNNKEL (reference sequence). The CDR3 contains 16 residues. Between the trimmed V and J ends, which lost 1 base and 2 bases, there was a span of 11 bases.

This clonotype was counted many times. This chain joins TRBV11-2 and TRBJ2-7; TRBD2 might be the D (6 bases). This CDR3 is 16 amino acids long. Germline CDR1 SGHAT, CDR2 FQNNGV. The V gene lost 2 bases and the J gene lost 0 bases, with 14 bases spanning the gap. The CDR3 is CASSLRGGMDSYEQYF. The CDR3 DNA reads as TGTGCCAGCAGCTTAAGAGGAGGGATGGACTCCTACGAGCAGTACTTC.

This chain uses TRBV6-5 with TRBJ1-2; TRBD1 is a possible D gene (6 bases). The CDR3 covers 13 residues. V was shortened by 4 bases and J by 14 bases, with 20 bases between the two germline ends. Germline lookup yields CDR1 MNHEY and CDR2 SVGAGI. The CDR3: CASSSGTSVAETF. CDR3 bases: TGTGCCAGCAGTTCCGGGACATCGGTGGCTGAGACCTTC.

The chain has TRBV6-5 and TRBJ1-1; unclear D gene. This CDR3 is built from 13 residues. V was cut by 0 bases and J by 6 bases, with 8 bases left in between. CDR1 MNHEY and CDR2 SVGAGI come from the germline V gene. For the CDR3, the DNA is TGTGCCAGCAGTTACTCCGGGTATTCTGAAGCTTTCTTT. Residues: CASSYSGYSEAFF.

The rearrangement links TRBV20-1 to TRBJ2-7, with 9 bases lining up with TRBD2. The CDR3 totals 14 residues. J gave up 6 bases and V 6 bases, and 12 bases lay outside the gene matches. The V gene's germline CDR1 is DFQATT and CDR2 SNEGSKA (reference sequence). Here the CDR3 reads CSAAGTSRRGEQYF. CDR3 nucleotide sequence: TGCAGTGCCGCCGGGACTAGCAGGAGGGGCGAGCAGTACTTC.

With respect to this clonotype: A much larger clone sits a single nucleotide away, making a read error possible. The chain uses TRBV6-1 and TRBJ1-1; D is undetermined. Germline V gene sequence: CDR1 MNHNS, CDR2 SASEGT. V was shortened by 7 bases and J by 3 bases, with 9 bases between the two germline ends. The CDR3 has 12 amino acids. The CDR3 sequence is CASNWLDTEAFF. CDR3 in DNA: TGTGCCAGCAACTGGCTGGACACTGAAGCTTTCTTT.

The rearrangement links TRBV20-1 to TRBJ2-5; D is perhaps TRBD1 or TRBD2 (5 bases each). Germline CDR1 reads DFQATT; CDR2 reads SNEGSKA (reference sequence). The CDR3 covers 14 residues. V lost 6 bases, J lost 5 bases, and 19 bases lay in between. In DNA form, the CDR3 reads TGCAGTGCGTCCCCTGGGCGGGCAGGGGAGACCCAGTACTTC. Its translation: CSASPGRAGETQYF.

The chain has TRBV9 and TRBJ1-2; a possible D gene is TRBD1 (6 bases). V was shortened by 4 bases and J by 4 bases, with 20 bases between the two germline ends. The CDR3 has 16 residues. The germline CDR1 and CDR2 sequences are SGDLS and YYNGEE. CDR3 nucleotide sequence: TGTGCCAGCAGCCCCCGACAGGACCCTAGCCTCTATGGCTACACCTTC. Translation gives CASSPRQDPSLYGYTF. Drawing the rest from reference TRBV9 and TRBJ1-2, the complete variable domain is DSGVTQTPKHLITATGQRVTLRCSPRSGDLSVYWYQQSLDQGLQFLIQYYNGEERAKGNILERFSAQQFPDLHSELNLSSLELGDSALYFCASSPRQDPSLYGYTFGSGTRLTVV.